The rows below give T cell receptor beta chains drawn from one sample of a study of T-cell reconstitution after alpha-beta-depleted transplantation in children. Using its own MiXCR run on the PCR reads, TCRdb lists one record per CDR3 protein. This table holds 230,000 or so distinct CDR3 sequences, 12% found once. This specimen consisted of PBMCs from the stem cell graft donor, obtained from the stem cell graft. The origin of the receptors is a human donor who donated a stem cell graft to a child with acute lymphoblastic leukemia. Both conserved end residues are part of each CDR3. Each record gives: CDR3 DNA, CDR3 protein, V gene, J gene, clone size, D gene. D genes are given only for firm matches. Only part of the rows carry a size: once, few, many, or a class if the clone is expanded.

cdr3_nt: TGTGCCAGCAGCTTGGGGTCCGTCGAGCAGTACTTC; cdr3_aa: CASSLGSVEQYF; v_call: TRBV5-6; j_call: TRBJ2-7; clone_size: many; d_call: NA
cdr3_nt: TGCGCCAGCAGCTTGGGTAACGGGCCTTACGAGCAGTACTTC; cdr3_aa: CASSLGNGPYEQYF; v_call: TRBV5-1; j_call: TRBJ2-7; clone_size: many; d_call: NA
cdr3_nt: TGCGCCAGCAGCTTGGGTTCCACCTACGAGCAGTACTTC; cdr3_aa: CASSLGSTYEQYF; v_call: TRBV5-1; j_call: TRBJ2-7; clone_size: many; d_call: NA
cdr3_nt: TGTGCCAGCAGCGTCGGCGGATCTAGCACAGATACGCAGTATTTT; cdr3_aa: CASSVGGSSTDTQYF; v_call: TRBV9; j_call: TRBJ2-3; clone_size: many; d_call: NA
cdr3_nt: TGTGCCAGCAGTTTTGGCGTGGACTTTGGGGGGCAGAAAGATACGCAGTATTTT; cdr3_aa: CASSFGVDFGGQKDTQYF; v_call: TRBV12-3/TRBV12-4; j_call: TRBJ2-3; clone_size: NA; d_call: NA
cdr3_nt: TGTGCCAGCAGTTACTCTGCAGGTTCCTACGAGCAGTACTTC; cdr3_aa: CASSYSAGSYEQYF; v_call: TRBV6-5; j_call: TRBJ2-7; clone_size: many; d_call: NA
cdr3_nt: TGTGCCAGCGCCGTTCGCAGGCGCGAGTCTTGGGCAGAGACCCAGTACTTC; cdr3_aa: CASAVRRRESWAETQYF; v_call: TRBV6-1; j_call: TRBJ2-5; clone_size: many; d_call: NA
cdr3_nt: TGTGCCAGCCGCCGATTTTCCAGCTCCTACAATGAGCAGTTCTTC; cdr3_aa: CASRRFSSSYNEQFF; v_call: TRBV5-6; j_call: TRBJ2-1; clone_size: many; d_call: NA
cdr3_nt: TGTGCCAGCAGCCAGGGGACAACAGCGACCTTTTACAATGAGCAGTTCTTC; cdr3_aa: CASSQGTTATFYNEQFF; v_call: TRBV4-2; j_call: TRBJ2-1; clone_size: many; d_call: NA
cdr3_nt: TGCAGCGTTGTGAGCACAGCCGTAAACTATGGCTACACCTTC; cdr3_aa: CSVVSTAVNYGYTF; v_call: TRBV29-1; j_call: TRBJ1-2; clone_size: many; d_call: NA
cdr3_nt: TGTGCCAGCAGTTACAAAGGCCATAGCAATCAGCCCCAGCATTTT; cdr3_aa: CASSYKGHSNQPQHF; v_call: TRBV6-5; j_call: TRBJ1-5; clone_size: few; d_call: NA
cdr3_nt: TGCGCCAGCAGCTTGAAGAGGCCGGGGGAGACCCAGTACTTC; cdr3_aa: CASSLKRPGETQYF; v_call: TRBV5-1; j_call: TRBJ2-5; clone_size: many; d_call: NA
cdr3_nt: TGTGCCAGCAGCCCCAGGAACACCGGGGAGCTGTTTTTT; cdr3_aa: CASSPRNTGELFF; v_call: TRBV12-3/TRBV12-4; j_call: TRBJ2-2; clone_size: many; d_call: NA
cdr3_nt: TGTGCCAGCAGTGAATCCGGGGGGGTTGAAGCTTTCTTT; cdr3_aa: CASSESGGVEAFF; v_call: TRBV25-1; j_call: TRBJ1-1; clone_size: many; d_call: NA
cdr3_nt: TGCGCCAGCAGCTTGGCCCCAGGGAACTCCTACGAGCAGTACTTC; cdr3_aa: CASSLAPGNSYEQYF; v_call: TRBV5-1; j_call: TRBJ2-7; clone_size: NA; d_call: NA
cdr3_nt: TGTGCCAGCAGTTTACCTGGGAAGGCGACCCAGTACTTC; cdr3_aa: CASSLPGKATQYF; v_call: TRBV27; j_call: TRBJ2-5; clone_size: NA; d_call: NA
cdr3_nt: TGTGCCAGCAGTGACTCGGGCGCATACGAGCAGTACTTC; cdr3_aa: CASSDSGAYEQYF; v_call: TRBV6-4; j_call: TRBJ2-7; clone_size: many; d_call: NA
cdr3_nt: TGTGCCAGCACCGCCTTGGGGGGGTTCCATGGCTACACCTTC; cdr3_aa: CASTALGGFHGYTF; v_call: TRBV6-1; j_call: TRBJ1-2; clone_size: NA; d_call: NA
cdr3_nt: TGTGCCAGCAGCTTAGTTTCACAAGCTGAAGCTTTCTTT; cdr3_aa: CASSLVSQAEAFF; v_call: TRBV7-9; j_call: TRBJ1-1; clone_size: many; d_call: NA
cdr3_nt: TGTGCCAGCAGTTTAAGACAGGGTTATTACGAGCAGTACTTC; cdr3_aa: CASSLRQGYYEQYF; v_call: TRBV27; j_call: TRBJ2-7; clone_size: many; d_call: TRBD1
cdr3_nt: TGTGCCAGTACCTCGCCCTATAGCAATCAGCCCCAGCATTTT; cdr3_aa: CASTSPYSNQPQHF; v_call: TRBV19; j_call: TRBJ1-5; clone_size: many; d_call: NA
cdr3_nt: TGTGCCAGCAGCCCGGGACTAGCGGGAGAATCGTACTTC; cdr3_aa: CASSPGLAGESYF; v_call: TRBV7-2; j_call: TRBJ2-7; clone_size: NA; d_call: TRBD2
cdr3_nt: TGCAGCGTTCCGCTCCGTCTTAATGGCTACACCTTC; cdr3_aa: CSVPLRLNGYTF; v_call: TRBV29-1; j_call: TRBJ1-2; clone_size: NA; d_call: NA
cdr3_nt: TGTGCCAGCAGCCCGGGACTCCTGAGGGAGACCCAGTACTTC; cdr3_aa: CASSPGLLRETQYF; v_call: TRBV7-2; j_call: TRBJ2-5; clone_size: many; d_call: NA
cdr3_nt: TGCGCCAGCAGCTTGGGTGGCCGGGGGGAGCAGTACTTC; cdr3_aa: CASSLGGRGEQYF; v_call: TRBV5-1; j_call: TRBJ2-7; clone_size: many; d_call: NA
cdr3_nt: TGCAGTGCCGTGGGACTAGCAGAGACCCAGTACTTC; cdr3_aa: CSAVGLAETQYF; v_call: TRBV20-1; j_call: TRBJ2-5; clone_size: many; d_call: TRBD2
cdr3_nt: TGTGCCAGCAGCCTGAACAGGGGGCGGGTCGAGCAGTACTTC; cdr3_aa: CASSLNRGRVEQYF; v_call: TRBV11-2; j_call: TRBJ2-7; clone_size: many; d_call: TRBD1
cdr3_nt: TGTGCCAGCTCTGACCCGCGTGAGGAGCAGTACTTC; cdr3_aa: CASSDPREEQYF; v_call: TRBV28; j_call: TRBJ2-7; clone_size: many; d_call: NA
cdr3_nt: TGTGCCAGCAGTGAGTCGCGGCCCAACTCTCGGGGCACCTTC; cdr3_aa: CASSESRPNSRGTF; v_call: TRBV6-1; j_call: TRBJ1-2; clone_size: many; d_call: NA
cdr3_nt: TGCGCCAGCTCCATGGGAGGGACCTACGAGCAGTACTTC; cdr3_aa: CASSMGGTYEQYF; v_call: TRBV5-1; j_call: TRBJ2-7; clone_size: many; d_call: TRBD2
cdr3_nt: TGCAGTGCTAGCCCCCCGGGACACCTTTCACCCCTCCACTTT; cdr3_aa: CSASPPGHLSPLHF; v_call: TRBV20-1; j_call: TRBJ1-6; clone_size: few; d_call: NA
cdr3_nt: TGTGCCAGCAGCTTAGAGAGACTAGCGGGGCTTGCGGATACGCAGTATTTT; cdr3_aa: CASSLERLAGLADTQYF; v_call: TRBV11-2; j_call: TRBJ2-3; clone_size: many; d_call: TRBD2
cdr3_nt: TGCAGCGAGACCCGGGACAGCTCACCCTACGAGCAGTACTTC; cdr3_aa: CSETRDSSPYEQYF; v_call: TRBV29-1; j_call: TRBJ2-7; clone_size: many; d_call: TRBD1
cdr3_nt: TGTGCCACCAGCTGGGGACAGGGGGCCTGGGAGACCCAGTACTTC; cdr3_aa: CATSWGQGAWETQYF; v_call: TRBV15; j_call: TRBJ2-5; clone_size: many; d_call: TRBD1
cdr3_nt: TGTGCCAGCAGGACCCCCGGGGGTTACGAGCAGTACTTC; cdr3_aa: CASRTPGGYEQYF; v_call: TRBV6-2/TRBV6-3; j_call: TRBJ2-7; clone_size: many; d_call: NA
cdr3_nt: TGTGCCAGCAGCGTAGGCGCAGGAGGAGGCTATGGCTACACCTTC; cdr3_aa: CASSVGAGGGYGYTF; v_call: TRBV9; j_call: TRBJ1-2; clone_size: many; d_call: NA
cdr3_nt: TGCAGTGCTAGAGATGGAGCAGGGAGTAACTATGGCTACACCTTC; cdr3_aa: CSARDGAGSNYGYTF; v_call: TRBV20-1; j_call: TRBJ1-2; clone_size: many; d_call: NA
cdr3_nt: TGTGCCAGCAGCCTAGCACCTCCCGGCAGGGCCTTAGCCAAAAACATTCAGTACTTC; cdr3_aa: CASSLAPPGRALAKNIQYF; v_call: TRBV7-2; j_call: TRBJ2-4; clone_size: many; d_call: NA
cdr3_nt: TGTGCCAGCAGTTTATCAGGTGGGGCAAATTCACCCCTCCACTTT; cdr3_aa: CASSLSGGANSPLHF; v_call: TRBV27; j_call: TRBJ1-6; clone_size: many; d_call: NA
cdr3_nt: TGTGCCAGCAGCCAAAGGGGGAACTACGAGCAGTACTTC; cdr3_aa: CASSQRGNYEQYF; v_call: TRBV7-2; j_call: TRBJ2-7; clone_size: many; d_call: NA
cdr3_nt: TGTGCCAGCAACCCCGGGGACGGTATGAACACTGAAGCTTTCTTT; cdr3_aa: CASNPGDGMNTEAFF; v_call: TRBV6-2/TRBV6-3; j_call: TRBJ1-1; clone_size: NA; d_call: NA
cdr3_nt: TGCAGTGCTAGAGATCGTATAAGATCCTACAATGAGCAGTTCTTC; cdr3_aa: CSARDRIRSYNEQFF; v_call: TRBV20-1; j_call: TRBJ2-1; clone_size: many; d_call: NA
cdr3_nt: TGTGCCAGTAGTAAAAACGCCGCCAGGGGGAAGTTAGCCAAAAACATTCAGTACTTC; cdr3_aa: CASSKNAARGKLAKNIQYF; v_call: TRBV19; j_call: TRBJ2-4; clone_size: NA; d_call: TRBD1
cdr3_nt: TGCAGTGCAATAAGGGACACTACCTACGAGCAGTACTTC; cdr3_aa: CSAIRDTTYEQYF; v_call: TRBV20-1; j_call: TRBJ2-7; clone_size: many; d_call: NA
cdr3_nt: TGTGCCAGCAGCCCGCCTCCGTACAATGAGCAGTTCTTC; cdr3_aa: CASSPPPYNEQFF; v_call: TRBV12-3/TRBV12-4; j_call: TRBJ2-1; clone_size: NA; d_call: NA
cdr3_nt: TGTGCCAGCAGTCTACTCTTAGCGGGAGGGCCCGATACGCAGTATTTT; cdr3_aa: CASSLLLAGGPDTQYF; v_call: TRBV6-5; j_call: TRBJ2-3; clone_size: many; d_call: TRBD2
cdr3_nt: TGCAGTGCTAACGGGGGCAGTCGGAGGGTCAATGAGCAGTTCTTC; cdr3_aa: CSANGGSRRVNEQFF; v_call: TRBV20-1; j_call: TRBJ2-1; clone_size: many; d_call: NA
cdr3_nt: TGCAGTGCTAGAACCCTAGCGGAGACCGGGGAGCAGTACTTC; cdr3_aa: CSARTLAETGEQYF; v_call: TRBV20-1; j_call: TRBJ2-7; clone_size: many; d_call: TRBD2
cdr3_nt: TGTGCCACCTGCCGGGACAGAGATCAGCCCCAGCATTTT; cdr3_aa: CATCRDRDQPQHF; v_call: TRBV6-2/TRBV6-3; j_call: TRBJ1-5; clone_size: NA; d_call: TRBD1
cdr3_nt: TGCAGTGCTAGAGCGTACAATGAGCAGTTCTTC; cdr3_aa: CSARAYNEQFF; v_call: TRBV20-1; j_call: TRBJ2-1; clone_size: many; d_call: NA
cdr3_nt: TGCGCCAGCAGCCGGAGCGGGGGGGGCACAGATACGCAGTATTTT; cdr3_aa: CASSRSGGGTDTQYF; v_call: TRBV5-1; j_call: TRBJ2-3; clone_size: many; d_call: TRBD2